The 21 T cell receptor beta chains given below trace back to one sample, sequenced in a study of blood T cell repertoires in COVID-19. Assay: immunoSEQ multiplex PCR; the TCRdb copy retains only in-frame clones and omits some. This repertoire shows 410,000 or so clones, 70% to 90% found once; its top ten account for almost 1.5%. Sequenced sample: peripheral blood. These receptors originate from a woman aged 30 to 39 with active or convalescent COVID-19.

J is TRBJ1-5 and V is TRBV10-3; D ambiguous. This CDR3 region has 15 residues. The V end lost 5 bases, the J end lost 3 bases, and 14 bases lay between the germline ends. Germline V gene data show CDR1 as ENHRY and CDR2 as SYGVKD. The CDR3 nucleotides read TGTGCCATCAGTCCAGGTCGGAACGACAATCAGCCCCAGCATTTT. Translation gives CAISPGRNDNQPQHF.

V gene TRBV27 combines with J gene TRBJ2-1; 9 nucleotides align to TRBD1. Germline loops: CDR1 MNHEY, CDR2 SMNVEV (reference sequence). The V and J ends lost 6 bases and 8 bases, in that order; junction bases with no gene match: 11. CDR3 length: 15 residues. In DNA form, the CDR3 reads TGTGCCAGCAGCCCCGGGACAGGGACGTGGGATGAGCAGTTCTTC. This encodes CASSPGTGTWDEQFF.

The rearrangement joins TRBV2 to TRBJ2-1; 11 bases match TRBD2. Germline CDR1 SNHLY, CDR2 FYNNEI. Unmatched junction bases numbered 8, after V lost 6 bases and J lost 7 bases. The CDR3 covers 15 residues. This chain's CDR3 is CASSPGTSGWNEQFF. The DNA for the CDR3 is TGTGCCAGCAGCCCCGGGACTAGCGGTTGGAATGAGCAGTTCTTC.

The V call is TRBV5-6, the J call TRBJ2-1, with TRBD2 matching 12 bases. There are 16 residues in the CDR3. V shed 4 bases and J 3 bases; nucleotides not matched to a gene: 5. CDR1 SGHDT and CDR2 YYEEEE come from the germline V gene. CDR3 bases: TGTGCCAGCAGCCGAAGGACTAGCGGGGACTACAATGAGCAGTTCTTC. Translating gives CASSRRTSGDYNEQFF.

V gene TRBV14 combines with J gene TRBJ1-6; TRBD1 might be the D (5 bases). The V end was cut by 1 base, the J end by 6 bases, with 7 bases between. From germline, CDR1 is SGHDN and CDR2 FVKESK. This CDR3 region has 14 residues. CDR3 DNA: TGTGCCAGCAGCCAAGTCGGGGGTAATTCACCCCTCCACTTT. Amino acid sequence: CASSQVGGNSPLHF.

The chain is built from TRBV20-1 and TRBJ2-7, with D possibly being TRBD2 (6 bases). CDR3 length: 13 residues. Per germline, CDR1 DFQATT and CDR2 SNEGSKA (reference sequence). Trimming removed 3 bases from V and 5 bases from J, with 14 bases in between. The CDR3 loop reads CSASPGLPDEQYF. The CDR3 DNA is TGCAGTGCTAGTCCGGGACTCCCTGACGAGCAGTACTTC.

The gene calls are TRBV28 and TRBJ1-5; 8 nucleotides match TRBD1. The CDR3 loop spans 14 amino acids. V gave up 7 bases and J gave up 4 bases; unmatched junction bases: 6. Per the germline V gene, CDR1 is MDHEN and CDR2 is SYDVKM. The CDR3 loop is CASMVTGGNQPQHF. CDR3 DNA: TGTGCCAGCATGGTTACAGGGGGTAATCAGCCCCAGCATTTT.

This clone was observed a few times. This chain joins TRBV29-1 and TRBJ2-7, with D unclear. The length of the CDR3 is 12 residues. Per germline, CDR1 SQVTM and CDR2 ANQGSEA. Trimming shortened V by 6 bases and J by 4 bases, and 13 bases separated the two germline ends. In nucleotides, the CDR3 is TGCAGCGTCGCTGGCAGAGGATACGAGCAGTACTTC. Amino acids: CSVAGRGYEQYF.

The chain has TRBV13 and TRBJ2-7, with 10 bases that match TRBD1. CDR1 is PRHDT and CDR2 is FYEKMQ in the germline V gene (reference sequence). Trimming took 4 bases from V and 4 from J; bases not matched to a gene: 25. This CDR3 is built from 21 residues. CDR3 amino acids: CASSSLPPYTTGTGDSYEQYF. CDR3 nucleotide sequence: TGTGCCAGCAGCTCCCTACCCCCCTACACTACCGGGACAGGGGATTCATACGAGCAGTACTTC.

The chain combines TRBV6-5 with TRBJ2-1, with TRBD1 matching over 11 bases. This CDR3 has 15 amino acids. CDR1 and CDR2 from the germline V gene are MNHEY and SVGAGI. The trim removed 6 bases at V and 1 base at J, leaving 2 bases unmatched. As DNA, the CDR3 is TGTGCCAGCAGGGGGACAGGGGGATCCTACAATGAGCAGTTCTTC. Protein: CASRGTGGSYNEQFF.

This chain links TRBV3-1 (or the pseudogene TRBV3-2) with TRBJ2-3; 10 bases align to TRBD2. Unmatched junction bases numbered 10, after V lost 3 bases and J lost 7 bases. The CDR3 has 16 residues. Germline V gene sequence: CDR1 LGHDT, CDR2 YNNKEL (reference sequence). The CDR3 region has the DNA TGTGCCAGCAGCCACCCGAGCGGGGGGGCCGGAAATACGCAGTATTTT. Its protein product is CASSHPSGGAGNTQYF.

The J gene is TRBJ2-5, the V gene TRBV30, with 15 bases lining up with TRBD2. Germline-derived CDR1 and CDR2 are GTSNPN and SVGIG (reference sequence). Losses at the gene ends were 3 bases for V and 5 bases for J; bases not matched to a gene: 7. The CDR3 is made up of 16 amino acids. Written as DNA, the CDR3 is TGTGCCTGGAGAGCCGGACTAGCGGGGGGGCGGGAGACCCAGTACTTC. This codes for CAWRAGLAGGRETQYF.

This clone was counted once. The DNA of the CDR3 is TGTGCCAGCAGTCCCAAAACTCGGAACACTGAAGCTTTCTTT. Translated: CASSPKTRNTEAFF. The rearrangement links TRBV27 to TRBJ1-1; D is undetermined. This CDR3 comprises 14 residues. Germline loops: CDR1 MNHEY, CDR2 SMNVEV (reference sequence). The germline V and J ends were trimmed by 5 bases and 1 base, with 11 bases remaining between them.

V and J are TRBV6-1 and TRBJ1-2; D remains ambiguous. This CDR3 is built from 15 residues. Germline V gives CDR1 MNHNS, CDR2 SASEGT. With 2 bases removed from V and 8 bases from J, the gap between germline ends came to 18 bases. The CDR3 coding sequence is TGTGCCAGCAGTGAATTCGACTCCTACGCGGGGGGCTACACCTTC. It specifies CASSEFDSYAGGYTF.

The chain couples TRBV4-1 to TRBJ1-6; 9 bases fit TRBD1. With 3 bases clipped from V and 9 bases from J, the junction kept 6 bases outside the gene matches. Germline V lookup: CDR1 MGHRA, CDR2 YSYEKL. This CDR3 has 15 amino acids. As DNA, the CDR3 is TGCGCCAGCAGCCATTGGGACAGGGATGTTTCACCCCTCCACTTT. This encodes CASSHWDRDVSPLHF.

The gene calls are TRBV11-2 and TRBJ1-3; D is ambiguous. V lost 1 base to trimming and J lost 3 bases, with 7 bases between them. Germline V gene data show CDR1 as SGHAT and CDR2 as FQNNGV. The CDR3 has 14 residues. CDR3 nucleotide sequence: TGTGCCAGCAGCTTAGGCACGGGTGGAAACACCATATATTTT. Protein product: CASSLGTGGNTIYF.

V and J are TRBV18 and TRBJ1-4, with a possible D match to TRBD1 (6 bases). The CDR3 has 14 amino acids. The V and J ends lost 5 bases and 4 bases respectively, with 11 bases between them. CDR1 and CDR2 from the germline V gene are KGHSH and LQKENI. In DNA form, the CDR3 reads TGTGCCAGCTCAACGACAGGTCTTAATGAAAAACTGTTTTTT. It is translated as CASSTTGLNEKLFF.

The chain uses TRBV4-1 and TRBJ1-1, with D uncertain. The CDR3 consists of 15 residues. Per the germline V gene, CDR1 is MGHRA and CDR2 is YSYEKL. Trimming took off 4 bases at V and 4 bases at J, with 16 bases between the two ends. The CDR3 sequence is CASSPPEARATEAFF. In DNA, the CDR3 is TGCGCCAGCAGCCCACCCGAGGCCCGAGCCACTGAAGCTTTCTTT.

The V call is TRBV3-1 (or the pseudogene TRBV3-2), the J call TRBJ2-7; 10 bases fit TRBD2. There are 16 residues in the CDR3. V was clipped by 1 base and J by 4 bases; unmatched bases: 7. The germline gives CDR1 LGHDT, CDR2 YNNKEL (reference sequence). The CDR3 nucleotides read TGTGCCAGCAGCCAAGTGGTTAGCGGGAGGCAGTACGAGCAGTACTTC. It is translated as CASSQVVSGRQYEQYF.

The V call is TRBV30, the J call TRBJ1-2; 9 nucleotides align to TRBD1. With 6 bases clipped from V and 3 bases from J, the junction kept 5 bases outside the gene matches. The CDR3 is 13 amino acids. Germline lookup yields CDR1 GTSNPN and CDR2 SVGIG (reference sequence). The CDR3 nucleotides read TGTGCCTGCTTTACAGGGGGCGACTATGGCTACACCTTC. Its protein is CACFTGGDYGYTF.

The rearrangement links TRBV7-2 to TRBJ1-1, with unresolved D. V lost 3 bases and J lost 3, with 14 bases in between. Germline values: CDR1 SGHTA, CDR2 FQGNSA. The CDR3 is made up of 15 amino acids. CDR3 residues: CASSLVSTGDTEAFF. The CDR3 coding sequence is TGTGCCAGCAGCTTGGTTAGCACCGGAGACACTGAAGCTTTCTTT.